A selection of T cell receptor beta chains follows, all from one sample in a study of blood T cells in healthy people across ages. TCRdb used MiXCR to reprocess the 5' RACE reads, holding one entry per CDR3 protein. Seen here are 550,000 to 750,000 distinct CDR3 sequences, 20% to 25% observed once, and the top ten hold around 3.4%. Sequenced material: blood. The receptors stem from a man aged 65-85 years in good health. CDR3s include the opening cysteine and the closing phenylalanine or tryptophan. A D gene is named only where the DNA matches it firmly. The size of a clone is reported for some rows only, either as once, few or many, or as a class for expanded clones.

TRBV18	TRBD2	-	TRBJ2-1	CASPPGLAVGMDEQFF	TGTGCCAGCCCACCGGGTCTAGCGGTAGGAATGGATGAGCAGTTCTTC
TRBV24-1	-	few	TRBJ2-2	CATSGLNGELFF	TGTGCCACCAGTGGTTTAAACGGGGAGCTGTTTTTT
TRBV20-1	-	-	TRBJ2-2	CSARSYGSGTGELFF	TGCAGTGCTAGATCCTACGGGAGTGGCACCGGGGAGCTGTTTTTT
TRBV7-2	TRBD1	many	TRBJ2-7	CASSLGQGVSYEQYF	TGCGCCAGCAGCTTGGGCCAGGGGGTTTCCTACGAGCAGTACTTC
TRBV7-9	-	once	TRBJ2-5	CASSPTGQRAETKYF	TGTGCCAGCAGCCCGACGGGACAACGGGCAGAGACCAAGTACTTC
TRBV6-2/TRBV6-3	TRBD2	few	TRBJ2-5	CASSLAGTGGNEQYF	TGTGCCAGCAGCCTAGCGGGAACGGGGGGGAATGAGCAGTACTTC
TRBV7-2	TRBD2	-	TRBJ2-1	CASSLTASGRANYNEQFF	TGTGCCAGCAGCTTAACGGCTAGCGGGAGGGCTAACTACAATGAGCAGTTCTTC
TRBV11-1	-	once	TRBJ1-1	CASSLDWGEISEAFF	TGTGCCAGCAGCTTGGATTGGGGTGAAATATCTGAAGCTTTCTTT
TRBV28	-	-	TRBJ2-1	CASRPDLRSYNEQFF	TGTGCCAGCAGACCTGACTTGCGGAGTTACAATGAGCAGTTCTTC
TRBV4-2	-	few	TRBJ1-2	CASSQDGSTVIYGYTF	TGTGCCAGCAGCCAAGATGGCTCGACAGTCATCTATGGCTACACCTTC
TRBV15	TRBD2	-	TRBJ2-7	CATSRGTTSGGSYEQYF	TGTGCCACCAGCAGAGGAACGACTAGCGGGGGATCCTACGAGCAGTACTTC
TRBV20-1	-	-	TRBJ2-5	CSANRVNQETQYF	TGCAGTGCGAACCGGGTAAACCAAGAGACCCAGTACTTC
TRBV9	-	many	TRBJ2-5	CASSVEAGRRGETQYF	TGTGCCAGCAGCGTAGAGGCGGGGCGGCGAGGAGAGACCCAGTACTTC
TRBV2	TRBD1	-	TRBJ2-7	CASRDGTELTYEQYF	TGTGCCAGCAGAGACGGGACAGAGCTGACCTACGAGCAGTACTTC
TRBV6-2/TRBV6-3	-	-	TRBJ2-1	CASRYSGTGGNEQFF	TGTGCCAGCAGATATAGCGGGACAGGAGGCAATGAGCAGTTCTTC
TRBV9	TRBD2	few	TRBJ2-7	CASSVGVAGVYYEQYF	TGTGCCAGCAGCGTAGGGGTAGCGGGAGTCTACTACGAGCAGTACTTC
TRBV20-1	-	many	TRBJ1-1	CSARVSGNAEAFF	TGCAGTGCTAGAGTCTCAGGGAACGCTGAAGCTTTCTTT
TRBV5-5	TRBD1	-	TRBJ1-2	CASSATPGQPNYGYTF	TGTGCCAGCAGCGCGACTCCGGGACAGCCGAACTATGGCTACACCTTC
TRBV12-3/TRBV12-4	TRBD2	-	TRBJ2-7	CASRIAGGGEQYF	TGTGCCAGCAGGATAGCGGGAGGGGGTGAGCAGTACTTC
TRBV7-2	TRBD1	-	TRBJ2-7	CASSKGQAVNEQYF	TGTGCCAGCAGCAAGGGACAGGCAGTAAACGAGCAGTACTTC
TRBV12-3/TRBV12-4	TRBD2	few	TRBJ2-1	CASSRTLAHSYNEQFF	TGTGCCAGCAGCCGCACACTAGCGCACTCCTACAATGAGCAGTTCTTC
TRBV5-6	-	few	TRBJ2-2	CASSFGRPNTGELFF	TGTGCCAGCAGCTTTGGGCGGCCGAACACCGGGGAGCTGTTTTTT
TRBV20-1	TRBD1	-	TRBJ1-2	CSAREYRDREHGYTF	TGCAGTGCTAGGGAATACCGGGACAGGGAACATGGCTACACCTTC
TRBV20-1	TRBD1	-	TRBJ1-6	CSARDRDRGPYNSPLHF	TGCAGTGCTAGAGATCGGGACAGGGGCCCTTATAATTCACCCCTCCACTTT
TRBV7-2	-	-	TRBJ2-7	CASSLARGRNYEQYF	TGTGCCAGCAGCTTAGCGAGGGGTCGGAACTACGAGCAGTACTTC
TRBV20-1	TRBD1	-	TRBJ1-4	CSATGTADEKLFF	TGCAGTGCAACCGGGACAGCGGATGAAAAACTGTTTTTT
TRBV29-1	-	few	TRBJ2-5	CSVFALGETQYF	TGCAGCGTTTTTGCGTTGGGGGAGACCCAGTACTTC
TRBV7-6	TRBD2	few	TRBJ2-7	CASSLDLAGYDYEQYF	TGTGCCAGCAGCTTAGATCTAGCGGGATACGACTACGAGCAGTACTTC
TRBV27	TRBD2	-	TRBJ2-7	CASSFRGLAGLPVEQYF	TGTGCCAGCAGTTTTAGGGGACTAGCGGGACTCCCAGTCGAGCAGTACTTC